The 8 T cell receptor beta chains presented below share a single source sample, sequenced in a study of Ad26.COV2.S vaccination and SARS-CoV-2 variants. Data came from immunoSEQ multiplex PCR; TCRdb stores just in-frame clones and leaves some out. The sample has under 550,000 clones, approximately 92% seen once; the top ten hold less than 15%. Treatment indicated: around 19 received Ad26.COV2.S at low or high dose, single or two shots; about five received placebo; per-sample allocation not given. Day 63 following the first vaccine or placebo injection was when the samples were taken. The sample in question was peripheral blood, obtained in a trial of Ad26.COV2.S vaccine versus placebo. These receptors originate from a person between 18 and 65 years old who received the Ad26.COV2.S COVID-19 vaccine or a placebo.

The V call is TRBV7-8, the J call TRBJ1-1; possibly TRBD1 for D (6 bases). Trimming cost V 5 bases and J 1 base, with 14 bases left between them. In germline, CDR1 is SGHVS, CDR2 FQNEAQ. There are 15 residues in the CDR3. The CDR3 sequence: CASSRGGGGNTEAFF. CDR3 coding DNA: TGTGCCAGCAGCCGAGGGGGGGGCGGGAACACTGAAGCTTTCTTT.

The sample holds a few counts of this clone. V gene TRBV7-3 combines with J gene TRBJ1-2; 8 nucleotides agree with TRBD1. The CDR3 is made up of 13 amino acids. V was pared by 5 bases and J by 8 bases, with 7 bases of the junction left unmatched. The germline CDR1 and CDR2 sequences are SGHTA and FQGTGA. For the CDR3, the DNA is TGTGCCAGCAGCGTTACACAGGGGGAGGGCTACACCTTC. Its protein is CASSVTQGEGYTF.

The chain joins TRBV5-4 to TRBJ1-4; no clear D. CDR3 size: 15 residues. CDR1 and CDR2 (germline): SGHNT, YYREEE (reference sequence). Trimming stripped 4 bases from V and 0 bases from J, with 10 bases between. The CDR3 DNA reads as TGTGCCAGCAGCCCAACGGGGACAACTAATGAAAAACTGTTTTTT. Encoded protein: CASSPTGTTNEKLFF.

The rearrangement joins TRBV4-3 to TRBJ2-7, with D possibly being TRBD2 (6 bases). The V end lost 1 base, the J end lost 0 bases, and 25 bases lay between the germline ends. This CDR3 is built from 20 residues. CDR1 and CDR2 (germline): LGHNA, YSLEER. The CDR3 reads CASSQANGGGTGRSSYEQYF. In DNA, the CDR3 is TGCGCCAGCAGCCAAGCTAATGGTGGGGGGACGGGCCGAAGCTCCTACGAGCAGTACTTC.

The gene calls are TRBV5-4 and TRBJ2-1, with unresolved D. CDR1 and CDR2 from the germline V gene are SGHNT and YYREEE (reference sequence). This CDR3 spans 16 amino acids. V lost 6 bases, J lost 2 bases, and 18 bases lay in between. DNA for the CDR3: TGTGCCAGCAATATTGGCCTGGGTGAGACCTACAATGAGCAGTTCTTC. The encoded protein is CASNIGLGETYNEQFF. Full variable domain (remainder filled in from reference TRBV5-4 and TRBJ2-1): ETGVTQSPTHLIKTRGQQVTLRCSSQSGHNTVSWYQQALGQGPQFIFQYYREEENGRGNFPPRFSGLQFPNYSSELNVNALELDDSALYLCASNIGLGETYNEQFFGPGTRLTVL.

The J gene is TRBJ1-2, the V gene TRBV2; TRBD1 is a possible D gene (5 bases). V lost 1 base to trimming and J lost 7 bases, with 10 bases between them. The CDR3 length is 13 residues. Germline lookup yields CDR1 SNHLY and CDR2 FYNNEI. For the CDR3, the DNA is TGTGCCAGCAGTGAAGGGCAGGGAAGTGGCTACACCTTC. This sequence encodes CASSEGQGSGYTF.

The chain employs TRBV28 and TRBJ1-2; D not resolved. There are 13 residues in the CDR3. Trimming took 5 bases from V and 1 from J, leaving 8 bases between them. Germline-derived CDR1 and CDR2 are MDHEN and SYDVKM. CDR3 in amino acids: CASSLGSNYGYTF. CDR3 coding DNA: TGTGCCAGCAGTCTCGGGAGTAACTATGGCTACACCTTC.

V usage is TRBV28 and J usage is TRBJ2-7, with TRBD2 identical over 7 bases. The CDR3 totals 15 residues. V was clipped by 3 bases and J by 1 base; unmatched bases: 6. The germline V gene encodes CDR1 MDHEN and CDR2 SYDVKM. DNA for the CDR3: TGTGCCAGCAGTTTCTCGGGGAGGGGTTCCTACGAGCAGTACTTC. This codes for CASSFSGRGSYEQYF.